A selection of T cell receptor beta chains follows, all from one sample in a study of blood T cell repertoires in COVID-19. TCRdb's copy holds only in-frame clones and misses some; the assay was immunoSEQ multiplex PCR. The sample has more than 65,000 clones; 80% to 85% are singletons. Sequencing was carried out using peripheral blood. Receptors originate from an elderly woman with acute or convalescent COVID-19. Both conserved end residues are part of each CDR3. The size of a clone is reported for some rows only, either as once, few or many, or as a class for expanded clones.

v_call: TRBV6-5
clone_size: .
cdr3_length: 15
j_call: TRBJ1-2
cdr3_aa: CASSYSGQGVNGYTF

v_call: TRBV5-1
clone_size: few
cdr3_length: 14
j_call: TRBJ2-2
cdr3_aa: CASSDNANTGELFF

v_call: TRBV29-1
clone_size: .
cdr3_length: 12
j_call: TRBJ2-7
cdr3_aa: CSASGQGHEQYF

v_call: TRBV7-8
clone_size: .
cdr3_length: 15
j_call: TRBJ1-1
cdr3_aa: CASRVAGGRNTEAFF

v_call: TRBV4-2
clone_size: .
cdr3_length: 16
j_call: TRBJ1-2
cdr3_aa: CASSPRAGQGARGYTF

v_call: TRBV2
clone_size: .
cdr3_length: 15
j_call: TRBJ2-3
cdr3_aa: CASSQQGLSTDTQYF

v_call: TRBV7-2
clone_size: .
cdr3_length: 17
j_call: TRBJ1-6
cdr3_aa: CASSRGLQSSYNSPLHF

v_call: TRBV6-5
clone_size: few
cdr3_length: 16
j_call: TRBJ2-2
cdr3_aa: CASSYPSGGGTGELFF

v_call: TRBV27
clone_size: .
cdr3_length: 15
j_call: TRBJ1-2
cdr3_aa: CASSSGWRTNYGYTF

v_call: TRBV5-1
clone_size: .
cdr3_length: 16
j_call: TRBJ2-3
cdr3_aa: CASSLFAVSSTDTQYF

v_call: TRBV19
clone_size: few
cdr3_length: 15
j_call: TRBJ1-5
cdr3_aa: CASSIPDRVGQPQHF

v_call: TRBV19
clone_size: .
cdr3_length: 16
j_call: TRBJ2-2
cdr3_aa: CASSWVAGDRTGELFF

v_call: TRBV18
clone_size: .
cdr3_length: 16
j_call: TRBJ1-1
cdr3_aa: CASSPGQGARGTEAFF

v_call: TRBV5-8
clone_size: .
cdr3_length: 17
j_call: TRBJ1-1
cdr3_aa: CASSFGRGGGTNTEAFF

v_call: TRBV2
clone_size: .
cdr3_length: 13
j_call: TRBJ1-2
cdr3_aa: CASRVQGAQGYTF

v_call: TRBV25-1
clone_size: .
cdr3_length: 14
j_call: TRBJ1-2
cdr3_aa: CASSDLTGNYGYTF

v_call: TRBV6-1
clone_size: few
cdr3_length: 15
j_call: TRBJ2-5
cdr3_aa: CASSESTGGQETQYF

v_call: TRBV5-1
clone_size: .
cdr3_length: 19
j_call: TRBJ1-1
cdr3_aa: CASSSYPASLTGLNTEAFF

v_call: TRBV5-4
clone_size: .
cdr3_length: 16
j_call: TRBJ2-3
cdr3_aa: CASSLDSGPSTDTQYF

v_call: TRBV5-1
clone_size: .
cdr3_length: 16
j_call: TRBJ1-4
cdr3_aa: CASSLNAFATNEKLFF

v_call: TRBV12-5
clone_size: .
cdr3_length: 13
j_call: TRBJ2-6
cdr3_aa: CASAPSGANVLTF

v_call: TRBV27
clone_size: few
cdr3_length: 15
j_call: TRBJ2-7
cdr3_aa: CASSPSRTGNYEQYF

v_call: TRBV9
clone_size: .
cdr3_length: 19
j_call: TRBJ2-3
cdr3_aa: CASSFFGLAGGTSTDTQYF

v_call: TRBV10-1
clone_size: .
cdr3_length: 16
j_call: TRBJ2-5
cdr3_aa: CASSYPGQGRQETQYF

v_call: TRBV4-1
clone_size: few
cdr3_length: 17
j_call: TRBJ2-1
cdr3_aa: CASSPYAGQGRNNEQFF

v_call: TRBV6-6
clone_size: .
cdr3_length: 15
j_call: TRBJ1-1
cdr3_aa: CASSSIQGFVSEAFF

v_call: TRBV18
clone_size: .
cdr3_length: 15
j_call: TRBJ2-7
cdr3_aa: CASSSGTGFLYEQYF

v_call: TRBV5-1
clone_size: once
cdr3_length: 15
j_call: TRBJ1-1
cdr3_aa: CASSSGRGENTEAFF

v_call: TRBV5-1
clone_size: .
cdr3_length: 13
j_call: TRBJ2-1
cdr3_aa: CASSLQGSHEQFF

v_call: TRBV6-5
clone_size: .
cdr3_length: 15
j_call: TRBJ1-1
cdr3_aa: CASRSTTGSNTEAFF

v_call: TRBV18
clone_size: .
cdr3_length: 15
j_call: TRBJ1-2
cdr3_aa: CASSPGGQGIYGYTF

v_call: TRBV12-5
clone_size: .
cdr3_length: 17
j_call: TRBJ1-5
cdr3_aa: CASALQLGGYSNQPQHF

v_call: TRBV6-5
clone_size: .
cdr3_length: 14
j_call: TRBJ1-2
cdr3_aa: CASSPRGFGYGYTF

v_call: TRBV11-2
clone_size: .
cdr3_length: 12
j_call: TRBJ1-3
cdr3_aa: CASSMSRNTIYF

v_call: TRBV5-1
clone_size: .
cdr3_length: 16
j_call: TRBJ2-5
cdr3_aa: CASSGKGTGNQETQYF

v_call: TRBV7-8
clone_size: .
cdr3_length: 15
j_call: TRBJ2-5
cdr3_aa: CASSLGGGGKGTQYF

v_call: TRBV11-2
clone_size: .
cdr3_length: 13
j_call: TRBJ1-5
cdr3_aa: CASSIDRDQPQHF

v_call: TRBV5-6
clone_size: .
cdr3_length: 13
j_call: TRBJ1-5
cdr3_aa: CASSSYTTQIQHF

v_call: TRBV5-5
clone_size: .
cdr3_length: 16
j_call: TRBJ1-5
cdr3_aa: CASSLWGGQGNQPQHF

v_call: TRBV5-4
clone_size: .
cdr3_length: 16
j_call: TRBJ2-1
cdr3_aa: CASSLEPGQVYNEQFF

v_call: TRBV29-1
clone_size: .
cdr3_length: 14
j_call: TRBJ1-2
cdr3_aa: CSVGPGGDDYGYTF

v_call: TRBV3-1/TRBV3-2
clone_size: .
cdr3_length: 11
j_call: TRBJ1-1
cdr3_aa: CASSQSREAFF

v_call: TRBV7-3
clone_size: .
cdr3_length: 14
j_call: TRBJ2-2
cdr3_aa: CASSSGQIGGELFF

v_call: TRBV4-1
clone_size: .
cdr3_length: 15
j_call: TRBJ2-1
cdr3_aa: CASSRGGSSYNEQFF

v_call: TRBV2
clone_size: .
cdr3_length: 15
j_call: TRBJ1-2
cdr3_aa: CASSVDTGFNYGYTF

v_call: TRBV6-1
clone_size: .
cdr3_length: 14
j_call: TRBJ1-6
cdr3_aa: CASSDLQGRSPLHF

v_call: TRBV2
clone_size: .
cdr3_length: 17
j_call: TRBJ2-1
cdr3_aa: CASRDHGLAASYNEQFF

v_call: TRBV12-3/TRBV12-4
clone_size: few
cdr3_length: 12
j_call: TRBJ1-2
cdr3_aa: CASTGHGYGYTF

v_call: TRBV4-2
clone_size: .
cdr3_length: 15
j_call: TRBJ2-5
cdr3_aa: CASSQESGGAETQYF

v_call: TRBV9
clone_size: .
cdr3_length: 13
j_call: TRBJ1-2
cdr3_aa: CASTQGAVYGYTF

v_call: TRBV25-1
clone_size: few
cdr3_length: 15
j_call: TRBJ1-2
cdr3_aa: CASSELSGGGGGYTF

v_call: TRBV5-4
clone_size: .
cdr3_length: 16
j_call: TRBJ2-5
cdr3_aa: CASSPRMETAQETQYF

v_call: TRBV5-4
clone_size: .
cdr3_length: 17
j_call: TRBJ2-2
cdr3_aa: CASRNQQTGGLTGELFF

v_call: TRBV3-1/TRBV3-2
clone_size: .
cdr3_length: 15
j_call: TRBJ1-6
cdr3_aa: CASSPRTGMYSPLHF

v_call: TRBV15
clone_size: .
cdr3_length: 15
j_call: TRBJ2-5
cdr3_aa: CATSPGLAGGETQYF

v_call: TRBV2
clone_size: once
cdr3_length: 19
j_call: TRBJ1-1
cdr3_aa: CASSGVVGGTYDKNTEAFF

v_call: TRBV5-1
clone_size: .
cdr3_length: 17
j_call: TRBJ2-1
cdr3_aa: CASSLGLAVSSYNEQFF

v_call: TRBV25-1
clone_size: .
cdr3_length: 15
j_call: TRBJ1-1
cdr3_aa: CASSESGSMNTEAFF

v_call: TRBV3-1/TRBV3-2
clone_size: .
cdr3_length: 17
j_call: TRBJ2-2
cdr3_aa: CASSQIREHIKPGELFF

v_call: TRBV6-5
clone_size: .
cdr3_length: 15
j_call: TRBJ2-7
cdr3_aa: CASSYKAAGGGEQYF